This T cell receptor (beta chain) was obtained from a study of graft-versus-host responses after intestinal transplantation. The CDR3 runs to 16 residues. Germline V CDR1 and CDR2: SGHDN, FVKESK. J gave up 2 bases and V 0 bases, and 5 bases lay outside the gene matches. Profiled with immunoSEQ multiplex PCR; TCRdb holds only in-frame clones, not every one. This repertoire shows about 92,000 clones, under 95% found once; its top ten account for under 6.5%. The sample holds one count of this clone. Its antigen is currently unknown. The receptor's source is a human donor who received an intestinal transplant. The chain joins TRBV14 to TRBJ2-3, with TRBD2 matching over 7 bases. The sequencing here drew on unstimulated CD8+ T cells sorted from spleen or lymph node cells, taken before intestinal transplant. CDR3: CASSQDLAAATDTQYF. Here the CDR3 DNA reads TGTGCCAGCAGCCAAGATCTAGCGGCTGCCACAGATACGCAGTATTTT.